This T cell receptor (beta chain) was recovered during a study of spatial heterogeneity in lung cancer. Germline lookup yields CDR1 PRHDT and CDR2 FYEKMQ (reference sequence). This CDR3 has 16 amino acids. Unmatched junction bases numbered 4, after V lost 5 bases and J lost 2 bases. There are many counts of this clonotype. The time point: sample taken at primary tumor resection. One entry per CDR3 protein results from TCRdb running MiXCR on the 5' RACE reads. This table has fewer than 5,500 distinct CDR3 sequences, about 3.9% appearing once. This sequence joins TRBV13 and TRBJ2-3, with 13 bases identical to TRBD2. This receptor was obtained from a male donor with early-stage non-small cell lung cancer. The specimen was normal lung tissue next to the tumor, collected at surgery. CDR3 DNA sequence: TGTGCCAGCAGCGCAGGGACTAGCGGGACCACAGATACGCAGTATTTT. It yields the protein CASSAGTSGTTDTQYF.